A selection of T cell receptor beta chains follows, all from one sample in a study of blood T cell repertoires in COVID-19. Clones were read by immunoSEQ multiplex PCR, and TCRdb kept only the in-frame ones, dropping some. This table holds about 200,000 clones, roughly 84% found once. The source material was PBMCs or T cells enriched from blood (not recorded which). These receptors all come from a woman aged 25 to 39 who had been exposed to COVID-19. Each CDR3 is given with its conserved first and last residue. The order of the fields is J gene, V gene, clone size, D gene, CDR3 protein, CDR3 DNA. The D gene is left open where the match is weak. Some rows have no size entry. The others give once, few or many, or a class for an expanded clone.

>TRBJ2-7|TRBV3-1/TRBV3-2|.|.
CASSHARTEQYF
TGTGCCAGCAGCCACGCTCGGACTGAGCAGTACTTC
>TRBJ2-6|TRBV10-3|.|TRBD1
CAISRDSLSSGANVLTF
TGTGCCATCAGTCGGGACAGTCTTAGCTCTGGGGCCAACGTCCTGACTTTC
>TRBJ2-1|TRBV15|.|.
CATSRDKRYRREYGEQFF
TGTGCCACCAGCAGAGATAAAAGATACAGAAGAGAGTACGGTGAGCAGTTCTTC
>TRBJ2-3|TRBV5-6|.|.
CASSQVTDWAAYTDTQYF
TGTGCCAGCAGCCAGGTAACCGATTGGGCCGCGTACACAGATACGCAGTATTTT
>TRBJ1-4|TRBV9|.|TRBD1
CASSKQGLGEKLFF
TGTGCCAGCAGCAAACAGGGGCTTGGAGAAAAACTGTTTTTT
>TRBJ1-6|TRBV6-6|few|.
CASSYPTENNSPLHF
TGTGCCAGCAGTTATCCGACTGAGAATAATTCACCCCTCCACTTT
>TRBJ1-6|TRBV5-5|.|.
CASSLVGAVGVYSPLHF
TGTGCCAGCAGCTTGGTGGGGGCAGTCGGTGTGTACTCACCCCTCCACTTT
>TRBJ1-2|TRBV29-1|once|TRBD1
CAVRTGPNYGYTF
TGCGCGGTCAGGACAGGGCCTAACTATGGCTACACCTTC
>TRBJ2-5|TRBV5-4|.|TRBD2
CASSLASGEAETQYF
TGTGCCAGCAGCTTGGCCAGCGGGGAGGCGGAGACCCAGTACTTC
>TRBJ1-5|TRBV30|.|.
CAWRFGLNQPQHF
TGTGCCTGGAGGTTTGGCCTCAATCAGCCCCAGCATTTT